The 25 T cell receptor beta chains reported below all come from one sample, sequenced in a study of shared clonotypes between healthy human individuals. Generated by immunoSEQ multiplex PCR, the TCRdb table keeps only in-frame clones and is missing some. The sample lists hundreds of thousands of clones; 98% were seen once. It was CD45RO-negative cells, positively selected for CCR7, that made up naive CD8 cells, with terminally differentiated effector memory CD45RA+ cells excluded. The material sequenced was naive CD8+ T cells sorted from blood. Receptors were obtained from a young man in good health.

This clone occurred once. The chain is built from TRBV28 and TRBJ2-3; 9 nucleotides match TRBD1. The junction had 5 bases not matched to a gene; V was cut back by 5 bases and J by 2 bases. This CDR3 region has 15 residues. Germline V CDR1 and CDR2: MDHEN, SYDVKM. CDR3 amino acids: CASSPGTGLTDTQYF. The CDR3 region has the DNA TGTGCCAGCAGTCCCGGGACAGGGCTCACAGATACGCAGTATTTT.

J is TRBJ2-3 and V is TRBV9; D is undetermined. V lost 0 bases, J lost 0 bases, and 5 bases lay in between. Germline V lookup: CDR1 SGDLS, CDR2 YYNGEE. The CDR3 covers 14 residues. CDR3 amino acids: CASSVAHSTDTQYF. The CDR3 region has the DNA TGTGCCAGCAGCGTAGCCCATAGCACAGATACGCAGTATTTT.

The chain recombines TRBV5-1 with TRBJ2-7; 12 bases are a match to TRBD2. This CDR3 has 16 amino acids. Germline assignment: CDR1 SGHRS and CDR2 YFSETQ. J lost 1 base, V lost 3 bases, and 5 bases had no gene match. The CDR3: CASSSTSGRKSYEQYF. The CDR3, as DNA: TGCGCCAGCAGCTCTACTAGCGGGAGGAAGTCCTACGAGCAGTACTTC. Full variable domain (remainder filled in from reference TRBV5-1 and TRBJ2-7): KAGVTQTPRYLIKTRGQQVTLSCSPISGHRSVSWYQQTPGQGLQFLFEYFSETQRNKGNFPGRFSGRQFSNSRSEMNVSTLELGDSALYLCASSSTSGRKSYEQYFGPGTRLTVT.

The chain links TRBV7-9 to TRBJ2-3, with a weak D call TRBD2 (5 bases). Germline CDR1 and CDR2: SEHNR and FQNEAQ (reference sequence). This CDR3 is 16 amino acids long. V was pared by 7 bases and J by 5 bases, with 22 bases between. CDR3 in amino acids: CASTPVEGEAQDTQYF. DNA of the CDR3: TGTGCCAGCACCCCTGTTGAGGGCGAGGCGCAAGATACGCAGTATTTT.

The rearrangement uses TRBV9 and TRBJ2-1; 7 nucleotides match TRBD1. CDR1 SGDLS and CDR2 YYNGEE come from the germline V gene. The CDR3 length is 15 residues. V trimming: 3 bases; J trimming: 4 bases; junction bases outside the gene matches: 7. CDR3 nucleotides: TGTGCCAGCAGCGGGCCCCGGGACAGTTACAATGAGCAGTTCTTC. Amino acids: CASSGPRDSYNEQFF.

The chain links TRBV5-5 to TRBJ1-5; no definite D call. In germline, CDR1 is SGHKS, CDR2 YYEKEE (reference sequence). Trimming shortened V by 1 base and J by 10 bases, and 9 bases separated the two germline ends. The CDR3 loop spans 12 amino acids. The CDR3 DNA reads TGTGCCAGCAGCTTGTCAGCCGGTCCCCAGCATTTT. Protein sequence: CASSLSAGPQHF.

In DNA, the CDR3 is TGTGCCAGCAGCTTTGGGGCAGCCGGGACTAGCGGATACAATGAGCAGTTCTTC. Translated: CASSFGAAGTSGYNEQFF. V is TRBV5-4 and J is TRBJ2-1, with 11 bases identical to TRBD2. After removal of 2 bases from V and 4 bases from J, the junction contained 11 bases not matched to a gene. CDR3 length: 18 residues. Germline V gene lookup returns CDR1 SGHNT and CDR2 YYREEE (reference sequence).

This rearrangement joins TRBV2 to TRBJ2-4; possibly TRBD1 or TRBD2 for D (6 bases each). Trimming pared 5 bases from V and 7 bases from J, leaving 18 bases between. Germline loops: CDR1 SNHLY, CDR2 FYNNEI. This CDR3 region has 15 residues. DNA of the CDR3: TGTGCCAGCAGTTCATTCGGGCTAGGGGGGAACATTCAGTACTTC. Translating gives CASSSFGLGGNIQYF.

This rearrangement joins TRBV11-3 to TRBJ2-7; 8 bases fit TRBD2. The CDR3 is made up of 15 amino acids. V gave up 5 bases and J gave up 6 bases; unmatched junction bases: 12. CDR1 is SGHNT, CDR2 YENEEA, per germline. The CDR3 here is CASSQASGSFGEQYF. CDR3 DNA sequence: TGTGCCAGCAGCCAGGCCAGCGGGAGTTTCGGCGAGCAGTACTTC. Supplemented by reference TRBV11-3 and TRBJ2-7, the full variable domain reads EAGVVQSPRYKIIEKKQPVAFWCNPISGHNTLYWYLQNLGQGPELLIRYENEEAVDDSQLPKDRFSAERLKGVDSTLKIQPAELGDSAVYLCASSQASGSFGEQYFGPGTRLTVT.

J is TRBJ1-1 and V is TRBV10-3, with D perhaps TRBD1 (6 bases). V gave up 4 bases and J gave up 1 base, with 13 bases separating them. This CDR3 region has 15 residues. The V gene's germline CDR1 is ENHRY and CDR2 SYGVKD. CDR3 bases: TGTGCCATCAGTGCCCCAAGGACAGAGAACACTGAAGCTTTCTTT. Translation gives CAISAPRTENTEAFF.

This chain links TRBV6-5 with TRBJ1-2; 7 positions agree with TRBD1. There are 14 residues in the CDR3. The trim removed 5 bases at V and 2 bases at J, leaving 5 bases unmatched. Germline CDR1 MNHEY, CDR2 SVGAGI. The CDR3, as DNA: TGTGCCAGCAGTGCAGTGACAGGGAACTATGGCTACACCTTC. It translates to CASSAVTGNYGYTF.

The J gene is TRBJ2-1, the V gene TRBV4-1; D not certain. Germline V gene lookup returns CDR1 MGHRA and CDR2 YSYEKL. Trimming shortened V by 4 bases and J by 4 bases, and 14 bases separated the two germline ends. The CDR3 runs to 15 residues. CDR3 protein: CASSLERQRYNEQFF. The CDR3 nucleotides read TGCGCCAGCAGCCTGGAGAGGCAGAGGTACAATGAGCAGTTCTTC.

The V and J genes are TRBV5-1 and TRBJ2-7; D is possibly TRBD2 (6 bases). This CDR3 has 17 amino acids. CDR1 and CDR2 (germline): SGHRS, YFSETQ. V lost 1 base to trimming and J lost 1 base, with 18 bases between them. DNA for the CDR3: TGCGCCAGCAGCTTGTGGAGGGCCAGAAGCGAATCCTACGAGCAGTACTTC. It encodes CASSLWRARSESYEQYF.

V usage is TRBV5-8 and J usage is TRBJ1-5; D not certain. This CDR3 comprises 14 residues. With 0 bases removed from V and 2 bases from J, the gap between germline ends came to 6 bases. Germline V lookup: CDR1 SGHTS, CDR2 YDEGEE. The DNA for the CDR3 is TGTGCCAGCAGCTTGGAACTAGGCAATCAGCCCCAGCATTTT. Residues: CASSLELGNQPQHF.

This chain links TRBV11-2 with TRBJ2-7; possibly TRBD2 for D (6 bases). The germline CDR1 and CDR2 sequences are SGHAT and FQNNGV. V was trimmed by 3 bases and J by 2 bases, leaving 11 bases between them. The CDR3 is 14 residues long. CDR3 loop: CASSLGGFPYEQYF. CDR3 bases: TGTGCCAGCAGCTTGGGGGGATTTCCCTACGAGCAGTACTTC.

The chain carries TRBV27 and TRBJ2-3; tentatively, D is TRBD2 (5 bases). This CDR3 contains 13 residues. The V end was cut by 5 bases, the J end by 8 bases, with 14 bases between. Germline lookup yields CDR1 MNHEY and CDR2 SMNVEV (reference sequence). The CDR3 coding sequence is TGTGCCAGCAGTCGGGATAGCTTAGGTACGCAGTATTTT. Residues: CASSRDSLGTQYF.

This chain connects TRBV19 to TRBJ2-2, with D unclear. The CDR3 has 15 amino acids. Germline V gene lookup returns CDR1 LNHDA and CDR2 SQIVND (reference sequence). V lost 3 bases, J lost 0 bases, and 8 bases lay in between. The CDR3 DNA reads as TGTGCCAGTAGTATGAAGCGAGCGAACACCGGGGAGCTGTTTTTT. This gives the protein CASSMKRANTGELFF. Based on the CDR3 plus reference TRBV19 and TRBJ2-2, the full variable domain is DGGITQSPKYLFRKEGQNVTLSCEQNLNHDAMYWYRQDPGQGLRLIYYSQIVNDFQKGDIAEGYSVSREKKESFPLTVTSAQKNPTAFYLCASSMKRANTGELFFGEGSRLTVL.

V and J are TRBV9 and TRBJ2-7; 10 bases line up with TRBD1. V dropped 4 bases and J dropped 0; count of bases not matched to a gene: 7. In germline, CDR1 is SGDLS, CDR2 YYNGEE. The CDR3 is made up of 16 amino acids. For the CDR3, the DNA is TGTGCCAGCAGCACTGGGACAGGGGAGGGCTCCTACGAGCAGTACTTC. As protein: CASSTGTGEGSYEQYF.

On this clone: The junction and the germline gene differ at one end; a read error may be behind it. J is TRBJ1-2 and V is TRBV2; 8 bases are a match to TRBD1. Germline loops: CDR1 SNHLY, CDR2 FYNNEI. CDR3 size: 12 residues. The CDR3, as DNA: TGCGCGGGATCAGGGACAGGCTATGGCTACACCTTC. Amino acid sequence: CAGSGTGYGYTF.

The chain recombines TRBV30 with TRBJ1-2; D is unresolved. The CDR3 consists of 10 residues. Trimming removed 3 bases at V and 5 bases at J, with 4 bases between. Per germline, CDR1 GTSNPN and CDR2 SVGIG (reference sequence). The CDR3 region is CAWSQYGYTF. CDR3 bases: TGTGCCTGGAGCCAGTATGGCTACACCTTC.

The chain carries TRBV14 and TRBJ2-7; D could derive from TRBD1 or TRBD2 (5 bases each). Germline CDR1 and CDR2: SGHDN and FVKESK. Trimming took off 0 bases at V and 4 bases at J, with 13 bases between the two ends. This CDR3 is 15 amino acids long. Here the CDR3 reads CASSQEGTPGYEQYF. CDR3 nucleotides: TGTGCCAGCAGCCAAGAAGGGACCCCTGGGTACGAGCAGTACTTC.

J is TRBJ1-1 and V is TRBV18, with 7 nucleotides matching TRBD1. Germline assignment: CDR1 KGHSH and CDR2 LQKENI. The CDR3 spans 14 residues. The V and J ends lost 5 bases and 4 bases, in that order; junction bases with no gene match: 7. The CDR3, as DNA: TGTGCCAGCTCAGGGACAGTTTCTCCCACTGAAGCTTTCTTT. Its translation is CASSGTVSPTEAFF.

The CDR3 bases are TGTGCCAGCAGGGAGTATAGGCAAAACATTCAGTACTTC. Its protein product is CASREYRQNIQYF. The chain joins TRBV6-1 to TRBJ2-4; D call uncertain. Germline V gene data show CDR1 as MNHNS and CDR2 as SASEGT. This CDR3 spans 13 amino acids. Trimming stripped 6 bases from V and 5 bases from J, with 11 bases between.

CDR3 amino acids: CASSLDLSTFPNTIYF. The CDR3 nucleotides are TGTGCCAGCAGCTTGGATTTGAGTACCTTCCCAAACACCATATATTTT. This sequence joins TRBV5-4 and TRBJ1-3, with unresolved D. The CDR3 is 16 amino acids. V was clipped by 0 bases and J by 6 bases, with 16 bases between them. CDR1 SGHNT and CDR2 YYREEE come from the germline V gene (reference sequence).

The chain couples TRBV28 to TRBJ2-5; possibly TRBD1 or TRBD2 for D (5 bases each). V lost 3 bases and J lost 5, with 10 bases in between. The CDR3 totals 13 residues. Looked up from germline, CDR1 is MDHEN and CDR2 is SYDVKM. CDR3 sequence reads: CASSLRGTETQYF. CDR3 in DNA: TGTGCCAGCAGTTTGAGAGGGACGGAGACCCAGTACTTC.